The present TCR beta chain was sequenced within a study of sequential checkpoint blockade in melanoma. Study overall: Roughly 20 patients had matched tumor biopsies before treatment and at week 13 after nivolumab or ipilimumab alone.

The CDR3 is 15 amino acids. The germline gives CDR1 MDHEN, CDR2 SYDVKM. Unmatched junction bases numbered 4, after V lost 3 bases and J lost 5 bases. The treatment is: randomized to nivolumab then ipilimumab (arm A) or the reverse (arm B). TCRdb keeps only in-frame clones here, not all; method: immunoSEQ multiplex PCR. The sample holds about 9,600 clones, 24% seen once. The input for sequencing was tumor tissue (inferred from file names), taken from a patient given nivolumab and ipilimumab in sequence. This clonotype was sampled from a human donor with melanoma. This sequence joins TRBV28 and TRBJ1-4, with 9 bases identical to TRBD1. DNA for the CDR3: TGTGCCAGCAGTTTGGAGGGGACAGGGAATGAAAAACTGTTTTTT. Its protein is CASSLEGTGNEKLFF.